This passage covers 28 T cell receptor beta chains from one sample sequenced in a study of monozygotic twins with inflammatory bowel disease. TCRdb derives one entry per CDR3 protein from the 5' RACE reads, leaving out DNA. The listing contains more than 95,000 distinct CDR3 sequences. Sequenced sample: blood. The origin of the receptors is a human donor with ulcerative colitis or Crohn's disease, or a healthy co-twin of an affected twin (not recorded which).

The chain couples TRBV15 to TRBJ2-7; TCRdb returns TRBD1, unconfirmable since there is no DNA. The CDR3 length is 15 residues. Germline V lookup: CDR1 LNHNV, CDR2 YYDKDF (reference sequence). This CDR3 is CATSRDGATNYEQYF.

This chain links TRBV29-1 with TRBJ2-5. From germline, CDR1 is SQVTM and CDR2 ANQGSEA. CDR3 length equals 11 residues. The CDR3 region is CSVPSVGTQYF.

This rearrangement joins TRBV4-2 to TRBJ1-5. The germline V gene has CDR1 LGHNA and CDR2 YNFKEQ. The CDR3 spans 14 residues. The CDR3: CASSQVRELQPQHF.

This chain joins TRBV20-1 and TRBJ2-2. CDR1 and CDR2 from the germline V gene are DFQATT and SNEGSKA (reference sequence). The CDR3 runs 16 residues. The chain's CDR3 is CSARRFGVDLAGELFF.

The gene calls are TRBV13 and TRBJ2-6; absent DNA, TCRdb's TRBD1 call cannot be checked. The germline CDR1 and CDR2 sequences are PRHDT and FYEKMQ (reference sequence). The CDR3 spans 17 residues. The CDR3 reads CASSSDPSPSGANVLTF.

V gene TRBV7-6 combines with J gene TRBJ2-5; TCRdb's D gene call, TRBD2, goes unchecked for lack of DNA. Per the germline V gene, CDR1 is SGHVS and CDR2 is FNYEAQ. The CDR3 has 14 residues. The CDR3 region is CASSLAGLFGTQYF.

The J gene is TRBJ2-3, the V gene TRBV5-1; TCRdb's assignment of TRBD2 cannot be checked, as there is no DNA. Germline lookup yields CDR1 SGHRS and CDR2 YFSETQ. The CDR3 sequence is 17 residues long. The CDR3 spells CASSLLASGLYTDTQYF.

The chain has TRBV9 and TRBJ2-2; no DNA is available, so the TRBD2 call from TCRdb remains unchecked. The CDR3 is 15 residues long. In germline, CDR1 is SGDLS, CDR2 YYNGEE. The CDR3 loop is CASSRERGDTGELFF.

V is TRBV18 and J is TRBJ2-3. The length of the CDR3 is 15 residues. The V gene's germline CDR1 is KGHSH and CDR2 LQKENI. The CDR3 sequence is CASSPSGVGTDTQYF.

The rearrangement joins TRBV12-3 or TRBV12-4 to TRBJ2-1; the D call from TCRdb, TRBD1, cannot be confirmed without DNA. There are 14 residues in the CDR3. This CDR3 reads CASRDSTGVNEQFF.

The V call is TRBV20-1, the J call TRBJ2-3; TCRdb's assignment of TRBD2 cannot be checked, as there is no DNA. CDR3 length: 15 residues. Germline assignment: CDR1 DFQATT and CDR2 SNEGSKA (reference sequence). Here the CDR3 reads CSAHPGLAGVDTLYF.

The chain recombines TRBV27 with TRBJ2-5; TCRdb's D call, TRBD1, is unchecked because there is no DNA. The CDR3 totals 16 residues. Germline CDR1 reads MNHEY; CDR2 reads SMNVEV (reference sequence). The CDR3 loop is CASSFGSQGVQETQYF.

J is TRBJ2-1 and V is TRBV30. The CDR3 extends over 14 amino acids. Germline assignment: CDR1 GTSNPN and CDR2 SVGIG (reference sequence). The CDR3 sequence is CASVQRRSYNEQFF. Full variable domain (remainder filled in from reference TRBV30 and TRBJ2-1): SQTIHQWPATLVQPVGSPLSLECTVEGTSNPNLYWYRQAAGRGLQLLFYSVGIGQISSEVPQNLSASRPQDRQFILSSKKLLLSDSGFYLCASVQRRSYNEQFFGPGTRLTVL.

The rearrangement links TRBV30 to TRBJ1-1. The length of the CDR3 is 14 residues. Looked up from germline, CDR1 is GTSNPN and CDR2 is SVGIG (reference sequence). Here the CDR3 reads CARHGGGLGTEAFF.

The genes are TRBV6-6 and TRBJ2-1; the D call of TRBD1 rests on TCRdb alone, since no DNA is present to check it. This CDR3 is built from 14 residues. Germline values: CDR1 MNHNY, CDR2 SVGAGI (reference sequence). The CDR3 protein is CATLGQGPYNEQFF.

V gene TRBV11-2 combines with J gene TRBJ2-5; TCRdb picks TRBD1, but there is no DNA to check that call. This CDR3 has 14 amino acids. Germline V gives CDR1 SGHAT, CDR2 FQNNGV. CDR3 in amino acids: CASSQDRGWETQYF.

The genes are TRBV24-1 and TRBJ1-5; TCRdb designates TRBD1, a call that cannot be tested without DNA. The CDR3 is 15 residues long. CDR1 and CDR2 (germline): KGHDR, SFDVKD. The CDR3: CATSDRTGPNQPQHF.

The chain combines TRBV28 with TRBJ2-1; TCRdb returns TRBD1, unconfirmable since there is no DNA. CDR3 length: 15 residues. The germline V gene has CDR1 MDHEN and CDR2 SYDVKM. The CDR3 sequence: CASSEGGQGHNEQFF. Combining the CDR3 with reference TRBV28 and TRBJ2-1 gives the whole variable domain DVKVTQSSRYLVKRTGEKVFLECVQDMDHENMFWYRQDPGLGLRLIYFSYDVKMKEKGDIPEGYSVSREKKERFSLILESASTNQTSMYLCASSEGGQGHNEQFFGPGTRLTVL.

The chain has TRBV13 and TRBJ2-1; the TRBD1 assignment by TCRdb is unverifiable without DNA. CDR1 and CDR2 (germline): PRHDT, FYEKMQ (reference sequence). The CDR3 is 15 amino acids. The CDR3 loop is CASSPPGTGINEQFF.

J is TRBJ2-5 and V is TRBV4-3; the D gene TCRdb calls, TRBD2, cannot be checked with no DNA. The CDR3 is 16 amino acids. Germline assignment: CDR1 LGHNA and CDR2 YSLEER. CDR3 residues: CASSPASGGYQETQYF.

The gene calls are TRBV20-1 and TRBJ2-1; the TCRdb call, TRBD2, lacks DNA for checking. The CDR3 runs to 15 residues. Germline loops: CDR1 DFQATT, CDR2 SNEGSKA (reference sequence). The chain's CDR3 is CSARIPGLDRGEQFF.

The chain joins TRBV5-4 to TRBJ1-1; absent DNA, TCRdb's TRBD1 call cannot be checked. The CDR3 runs 15 residues. Germline loops: CDR1 SGHNT, CDR2 YYREEE (reference sequence). CDR3 in amino acids: CASSLDRGANTEAFF.

This chain uses TRBV11-2 with TRBJ2-3. Germline lookup yields CDR1 SGHAT and CDR2 FQNNGV. CDR3 length: 15 residues. Here the CDR3 reads CASSFRKARTDTQYF. The full variable domain, in which reference TRBV11-2 and TRBJ2-3 provide the parts outside the CDR3, is EAGVAQSPRYKIIEKRQSVAFWCNPISGHATLYWYQQILGQGPKLLIQFQNNGVVDDSQLPKDRFSAERLKGVDSTLKIQPAKLEDSAVYLCASSFRKARTDTQYFGPGTRLTVL.

The V call is TRBV10-2, the J call TRBJ2-7; TCRdb indicates TRBD2, and absent DNA this call remains unverified. The CDR3 has 14 residues. In germline, CDR1 is WSHSY, CDR2 SAAADI. CDR3: CATQGTSGSYEQYF.

This chain connects TRBV19 to TRBJ1-2. Germline assignment: CDR1 LNHDA and CDR2 SQIVND (reference sequence). CDR3 length equals 14 residues. The CDR3 reads CASSWQNSNYGYTF.

The chain recombines TRBV4-3 with TRBJ1-1; TCRdb picks TRBD1, but there is no DNA to check that call. CDR1 LGHNA and CDR2 YSLEER come from the germline V gene. This CDR3 comprises 13 residues. The chain's CDR3 is CASSPRAATEAFF.

CDR3 region: CASSYRTSPNEQYF. The chain employs TRBV5-1 and TRBJ2-7; TCRdb's D call, TRBD2, is unchecked because there is no DNA. The CDR3 runs 14 residues. Germline V gives CDR1 SGHRS, CDR2 YFSETQ.

This chain connects TRBV11-2 to TRBJ2-1; absent DNA, TCRdb's TRBD2 call cannot be checked. The CDR3 length is 18 residues. The V gene's germline CDR1 is SGHAT and CDR2 FQNNGV. The CDR3 sequence is CASSLWIGTSGEYNEQFF.